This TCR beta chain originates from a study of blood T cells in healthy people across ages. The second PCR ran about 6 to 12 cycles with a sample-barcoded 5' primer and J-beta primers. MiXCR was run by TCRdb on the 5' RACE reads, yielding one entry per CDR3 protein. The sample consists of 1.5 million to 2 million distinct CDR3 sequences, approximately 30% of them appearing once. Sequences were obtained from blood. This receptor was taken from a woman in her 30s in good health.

Here the CDR3 DNA reads TGCAGCGATACGACAGGGGGAAATTCACCCCTCCACTTT. This gives the protein CSDTTGGNSPLHF. V and J are TRBV29-1 and TRBJ1-6; TRBD1 agrees at 9 bases. V was pared by 7 bases and J by 7 bases, with 5 bases of the junction left unmatched. Germline-derived CDR1 and CDR2 are SQVTM and ANQGSEA. This CDR3 has 13 amino acids.